This T cell receptor (beta chain) was recorded in a study of regulatory T cells in long-lasting Graves disease. At least ten counts were recorded for this clonotype. CDR3-region Arm-PCR and iRepertoire HTBI primers produced the TCR beta libraries. TCRdb called the multiplex PCR reads again in MiXCR, with one record for every CDR3 protein. Among about 200,000 distinct CDR3 sequences listed, roughly 18% were seen once. Time point defined: newly diagnosed GD, antithyroid drugs for less than 3 months. TCR sequences were obtained from RNA taken from PBMCs. This sample also belongs to another study, concerning T cells in Graves' hyperthyroidism and ophthalmopathy. According to that study: Absent ophthalmopathy progression within 18 months defined stable Graves' hyperthyroidism.

The sequencing used peripheral blood mononuclear cells (PBMCs), collected at new diagnosis, from a patient treated with antithyroid drugs. The receptor's source is a young woman with Graves disease.

DNA of the CDR3: TGTGCCAGCATGTCAGGGGGAAGGGAAAAACTGTTTTTT. Its translation is CASMSGGREKLFF. The chain combines TRBV2 with TRBJ1-4; 7 positions match TRBD1. Losses at the gene ends were 7 bases for V and 8 bases for J; bases not matched to a gene: 7. The CDR3 totals 13 residues. The V gene's germline CDR1 is SNHLY and CDR2 FYNNEI.